This T cell receptor (beta chain) was obtained from a study of blood T cell repertoires in COVID-19. This clone was found once. Only in-frame clones appear in the TCRdb table, and some are missing; sequencing was by immunoSEQ multiplex PCR. The sample includes some 290,000 clones, roughly 91% seen only once; the top ten take more than 9.5%. This CDR3 has 17 residues. Trimming took off 1 base at V and 0 bases at J, with 13 bases between the two ends. In germline, CDR1 is MGHRA, CDR2 YSYEKL. V gene TRBV4-1 combines with J gene TRBJ2-1; weak D call: TRBD2 (6 bases). This TCR was sampled from a woman aged 25 to 45 with COVID-19, enrolled during active disease. Source material: peripheral blood. DNA of the CDR3: TGCGCCAGCAGCCAAGGCCCCCTGACTAGCTCCTACAATGAGCAGTTCTTC. Residues: CASSQGPLTSSYNEQFF.